These T cell receptor beta chains were read from a single sample in a study of TIL therapy for anti-PD-1-resistant metastatic lung cancer. Using immunoSEQ multiplex PCR, the repertoire was profiled, and TCRdb retains in-frame clones only, with some absent. The sample holds more than 50,000 clones; roughly 84% are singletons and the top ten take approximately 2.8%. Material: blood, obtained at baseline. The receptors derive from a person aged 30 to 80 with non-small cell lung cancer. Each CDR3 is given with its conserved first and last residue. D genes are given only for firm matches. Size tells how often a clone was seen (once, few, many) or the class of an expanded clone, and some rows leave it out.

j_call,clone_size,d_call,v_call,cdr3_nt,cdr3_aa
TRBJ2-6,.,.,TRBV27,TGTGCCAGCAGTTCGGGACTCCGAGGATCAGGGGCCAACGTCCTGACTTTC,CASSSGLRGSGANVLTF
TRBJ2-3,.,.,TRBV5-1,TGCGCCAGCAGCTTGCAGGGCTCGTACACAGATACGCAGTATTTT,CASSLQGSYTDTQYF
TRBJ2-6,.,.,TRBV7-3,TGTGCCAGCAGCTTAGGCCCCGGAGGGCCTGGGGCCAACGTCCTGACTTTC,CASSLGPGGPGANVLTF
TRBJ1-5,.,.,TRBV12-5,TGTGCTAGTGGTTTAGGCAGGGACGCCAATCAGCCCCAGCATTTT,CASGLGRDANQPQHF
TRBJ2-6,.,.,TRBV3-1/TRBV3-2,TGTGCCAGTGTTAGCAGCTCTGGGGCCAACGTCCTGACTTTC,CASVSSSGANVLTF
TRBJ2-7,.,TRBD1,TRBV12-5,TGTGCTAGTGGTTTTAAGGGGGCCGAGCAGTACTTC,CASGFKGAEQYF
TRBJ2-6,.,TRBD1,TRBV3-1/TRBV3-2,TGTGCCAGCAGCCAAGCCGGACAGGGGAGATCTGGGGCCAACGTCCTGACTTTC,CASSQAGQGRSGANVLTF
TRBJ1-5,.,.,TRBV4-1,TGCGCCAGCAGCCAAGAAGGGGTCAGCTTGGAGTCCCAGCATTTT,CASSQEGVSLESQHF
TRBJ1-5,.,.,TRBV19,TGTGCCAGTAGTATGGGAAATCAGTATAGCAATCAGCCCCAGCATTTT,CASSMGNQYSNQPQHF
TRBJ2-3,.,TRBD1,TRBV18,TGTGCCAGCTCCGAAAGACAGGGCTCTTCAGATACGCAGTATTTT,CASSERQGSSDTQYF
TRBJ2-1,.,.,TRBV5-5,TGTGCCAGCAGCCAACAGGCGAGCAATGAGCAGTTCTTC,CASSQQASNEQFF
TRBJ1-5,few,.,TRBV2,TGTGCCAGCAAGGGGGTGAGCAATCAGCCCCAGCATTTT,CASKGVSNQPQHF
TRBJ2-7,.,.,TRBV7-9,TGTGCCAGCAGCCTCGTATCTAGCGAGCAGTACTTC,CASSLVSSEQYF
TRBJ2-3,.,TRBD1,TRBV24-1,TGTGCCACCAGTGGAGTACAGGGGGCTAGCCCAGATACGCAGTATTTT,CATSGVQGASPDTQYF
TRBJ1-1,few,.,TRBV4-1,TGCGCCAGCAGCCAAGGCCCGGGAACGACTGAAGCTTTCTTT,CASSQGPGTTEAFF
TRBJ1-6,.,.,TRBV30,TGTGCCTGGACGTTATGGGGAGTGGAATCACCCCTCCACTTT,CAWTLWGVESPLHF
TRBJ2-7,.,TRBD1,TRBV28,TGTGCCAGCAGGAGACAGGGGGCTAACTACGAGCAGTACTTC,CASRRQGANYEQYF
TRBJ2-3,.,TRBD1,TRBV5-1,TGCGCCAGCAGCTTGGCCCAGGGGGCCACAGATACGCAGTATTTT,CASSLAQGATDTQYF
TRBJ2-7,.,TRBD1,TRBV18,TGTGCCAGCTCACCACCGGGACAGGTCCGCTACGAGCAGTACTTC,CASSPPGQVRYEQYF
TRBJ2-7,few,TRBD1,TRBV11-1,TGTGCCAGCAGCCAACTCGACAGGGGCGCCTACGAGCAGTACTTC,CASSQLDRGAYEQYF
TRBJ2-1,.,TRBD2,TRBV19,TGTGCCAGTAGTGGGCGGGAGGTTAACGTCAATGAGCAGTTCTTC,CASSGREVNVNEQFF
TRBJ2-5,.,.,TRBV6-1,TGTGCCAGCAGTGAATTACCGAAGACCCAGTACTTC,CASSELPKTQYF
TRBJ1-1,once,.,TRBV10-1,TGCGCCAGCAGCCCCCGTCCGGACACTGAAGCTTTCTTT,CASSPRPDTEAFF
TRBJ2-1,.,.,TRBV2,TGTGCCAGCAGTTACTGGGGGGAGTTGTACAATGAGCAGTTCTTC,CASSYWGELYNEQFF
TRBJ1-4,.,.,TRBV9,TGTGCCAGCAGCCCCCCCGTCGGCGGGGCTAATGAAAAACTGTTTTTT,CASSPPVGGANEKLFF
TRBJ2-3,.,.,TRBV5-1,TGCGCCAGCAGCTTGGTACAGGGCACAGATACGCAGTATTTT,CASSLVQGTDTQYF
TRBJ2-7,.,.,TRBV30,TGTGCAGGCAGGGACTGGACTACCTACGAGCAGTACTTC,CAGRDWTTYEQYF
TRBJ2-4,.,.,TRBV3-1/TRBV3-2,TGTGCCAGCAGCCTGAAGGACAGGCTCGGGGGCATTCAGTACTTC,CASSLKDRLGGIQYF
TRBJ2-7,few,TRBD1,TRBV14,TGTGCCAGCAGCCAAGCGGGACAGGGGACTTACGAGCAGTACTTC,CASSQAGQGTYEQYF
TRBJ2-3,.,.,TRBV7-2,TGTGCCAGCAGCTTTGGTGGCACAGATACGCAGTATTTT,CASSFGGTDTQYF
TRBJ2-5,.,.,TRBV30,TGTGCCTGGGCCGACGGTGGGTGGGAGACCCAGTACTTC,CAWADGGWETQYF
TRBJ1-1,.,.,TRBV6-2/TRBV6-3,TGTGCCAGCAGTGTGACAGCTAACACTGAAGCTTTCTTT,CASSVTANTEAFF
TRBJ2-2,.,TRBD1,TRBV5-1,TGCGCCAGCAGGACAGGGTACAACACCGGGGAGCTGTTTTTT,CASRTGYNTGELFF
TRBJ2-1,.,TRBD2,TRBV5-1,TGCGCCAGCAGCTCCGTAGCGGGGGGGCCGATCGAGCAGTTCTTC,CASSSVAGGPIEQFF
TRBJ2-7,.,TRBD1,TRBV6-5,TGTGCCACCTCCGGGACAGGATCCTACGAGCAGTACTTC,CATSGTGSYEQYF
TRBJ1-2,.,.,TRBV20-1,TGCAGTGCTAGGGGGGTTCATGGCTACACCTTC,CSARGVHGYTF
TRBJ2-6,.,.,TRBV27,TGTGCCAGCAGTGTGGGGGGCTCTGGGGCCAACGTCCTGACTTTC,CASSVGGSGANVLTF
TRBJ2-5,.,.,TRBV21-1,TGTGCCAGCCAGGCGGGGGCGGACGAGACCCAGTACTTC,CASQAGADETQYF
TRBJ2-7,.,.,TRBV19,TGTGCCAGTAGTCTGGGTTTTGGGGACGAGCAGTACTTC,CASSLGFGDEQYF
TRBJ2-3,.,.,TRBV19,TGTGCCGCAAAGGGAGCAGCTTACACAGATACGCAGTATTTT,CAAKGAAYTDTQYF
TRBJ2-2,.,.,TRBV28,TGTGCCAGCAGTTTCATGGGGAACACCGGGGAGCTGTTTTTT,CASSFMGNTGELFF
TRBJ1-1,.,.,TRBV6-4,TGTGCCAGCCGAGGGGGGGTCCAAGACAGGTTTGGGAACACTGAAGCTTTCTTT,CASRGGVQDRFGNTEAFF
TRBJ2-2,.,TRBD1,TRBV5-1,TGCGCCAGCAGCTTGGCCGGGGTAGGGGGCTGGAACACCGGGGAGCTGTTTTTT,CASSLAGVGGWNTGELFF
TRBJ1-1,.,TRBD1,TRBV3-1/TRBV3-2,TGTGCCAGCAGAAGAACGGGTGGGACAGGGATTCTCCCTGAAGCTTTCTTT,CASRRTGGTGILPEAFF
TRBJ2-1,.,.,TRBV3-1/TRBV3-2,TGTGCCAGCAGCCTCTCACTAGGACACGGTGAGCAGTTCTTC,CASSLSLGHGEQFF
TRBJ2-2,.,TRBD2,TRBV11-2,TGTGCCAGCAGTAGATTAGCGGGGAGTTTCACCGGGGAGCTGTTTTTT,CASSRLAGSFTGELFF
TRBJ1-4,.,.,TRBV9,TGTGCCAGCAGCGGGACAGCCCCAACTAATGAAAAACTGTTTTTT,CASSGTAPTNEKLFF
TRBJ2-7,.,.,TRBV20-1,TGCAGTGCTAGTCCGGACGGCTACGAGCAGTACTTC,CSASPDGYEQYF
TRBJ1-3,.,.,TRBV24-1,TGTGCCACCAGCCCGGGGGGGGCGCGAGGAAACACCATATATTTT,CATSPGGARGNTIYF
TRBJ2-2,.,TRBD2,TRBV9,TGTGCCAGCAGCGTTAGCGGGAGGGCCAACACTGGGGAGCTGTTTTTT,CASSVSGRANTGELFF
TRBJ1-2,.,TRBD1,TRBV27,TGTGCCAGCAGTTTGGCTGGGACAGACCTCTATGGCTACACCTTC,CASSLAGTDLYGYTF
TRBJ2-1,.,TRBD2,TRBV5-6,TGTGCCAGCAGCTCAACGCTTAGCGGGGGGCCCTACGGCAATGAGCAGTTCTTC,CASSSTLSGGPYGNEQFF